The 32 T cell receptor beta chains given below trace back to one sample, sequenced in a study of blood T cell repertoires in COVID-19. The assay was immunoSEQ multiplex PCR, and TCRdb's table has in-frame clones only and misses some. The table records fewer than 350,000 clones, approximately 91% of them present only once. The sequenced sample was peripheral blood. The receptors originated from a man younger than 35 with active or convalescent COVID-19.

A few counts support this clone. The V and J genes are TRBV7-8 and TRBJ1-3, with 7 bases that match TRBD1. J lost 3 bases, V lost 3 bases, and 2 bases had no gene match. The CDR3 is 14 residues long. Germline V lookup: CDR1 SGHVS, CDR2 FQNEAQ. The CDR3 DNA is TGTGCCAGCAGCTTGGACAGGCTTGGAAACACCATATATTTT. Its protein is CASSLDRLGNTIYF.

CDR3 bases: TGTGCCAGCAGCCCGGACAGACGGCCCCAGCATTTT. Protein: CASSPDRRPQHF. The V and J genes are TRBV12-3 or TRBV12-4 and TRBJ1-5, with D possibly matching TRBD1 (6 bases). CDR3 length: 12 amino acids. V shed 6 bases and J shed 9 bases, with 12 bases lying between them.

The chain uses TRBV12-5 and TRBJ1-3; D may be TRBD1 (5 bases). CDR3 length equals 15 residues. Germline CDR1 reads LGHNT; CDR2 reads FRNRAP. V shed 5 bases and J shed 0 bases, with 11 bases lying between them. The CDR3 loop reads CASGQTGYSGNTIYF. In DNA, the CDR3 is TGTGCTAGTGGTCAAACAGGATACTCTGGAAACACCATATATTTT.

The rearrangement joins TRBV9 to TRBJ2-7, with a tentative D call TRBD1 (5 bases). V lost 4 bases and J lost 3, with 14 bases in between. The CDR3 extends over 14 amino acids. Germline values: CDR1 SGDLS, CDR2 YYNGEE. The CDR3 sequence is CASSSLDTYYEQYF. CDR3 sequence (DNA): TGTGCCAGCAGCTCCCTGGACACCTACTACGAGCAGTACTTC.

The chain uses TRBV20-1 and TRBJ1-2; no clear D. Per the germline V gene, CDR1 is DFQATT and CDR2 is SNEGSKA (reference sequence). The ends were cut back, 6 bases at V and 6 bases at J, with 11 bases in the middle. The CDR3 has 11 residues. DNA for the CDR3: TGCAGTGCCTATGGCGGTCATGGCTACACCTTC. Protein product: CSAYGGHGYTF.

V gene TRBV3-1 (or the pseudogene TRBV3-2) combines with J gene TRBJ2-5; D may be TRBD2 (6 bases). The CDR3 runs to 14 residues. CDR1 is LGHDT and CDR2 is YNNKEL in the germline V gene (reference sequence). Deletions cut 4 bases from V and 4 bases from J, with 13 bases between. The CDR3 sequence is CASSPGLGGETQYF. The CDR3 coding sequence is TGTGCCAGCAGCCCAGGTCTGGGGGGAGAGACCCAGTACTTC.

This rearrangement joins TRBV4-1 to TRBJ1-5, with D tentatively TRBD1 (5 bases). V gave up 1 base and J gave up 9 bases, with 16 bases separating them. Germline CDR1 MGHRA, CDR2 YSYEKL. The CDR3 is made up of 15 amino acids. The CDR3 region is CASSQVDMSPWPQHF. CDR3 bases: TGCGCCAGCAGCCAAGTGGACATGAGCCCGTGGCCCCAGCATTTT.

This chain links TRBV11-3 with TRBJ2-3; no definite D call. Trimming stripped 5 bases from V and 1 base from J, with 7 bases between. The germline gives CDR1 SGHNT, CDR2 YENEEA. The CDR3 spans 13 residues. The CDR3 DNA is TGTGCCAGCAGCCACACAGGCACAGATACGCAGTATTTT. It yields the protein CASSHTGTDTQYF. Full variable domain (missing parts from reference TRBV11-3 and TRBJ2-3): EAGVVQSPRYKIIEKKQPVAFWCNPISGHNTLYWYLQNLGQGPELLIRYENEEAVDDSQLPKDRFSAERLKGVDSTLKIQPAELGDSAVYLCASSHTGTDTQYFGPGTRLTVL.

The chain has TRBV6-6 and TRBJ2-5; 8 bases line up with TRBD2. Per germline, CDR1 MNHNY and CDR2 SVGAGI (reference sequence). Unmatched junction bases numbered 11, after V lost 6 bases and J lost 5 bases. This CDR3 is 15 amino acids long. The CDR3 region has the DNA TGTGCCAGCAGCCCGGCGGGGGGCCCTGGGGAGACCCAGTACTTC. It codes for CASSPAGGPGETQYF.

J is TRBJ2-7 and V is TRBV10-2; D uncertain. Germline loops: CDR1 WSHSY, CDR2 SAAADI. This CDR3 region has 12 residues. With 6 bases removed from V and 3 bases from J, the gap between germline ends came to 9 bases. The CDR3 DNA sequence: TGCGCCAGCAGGAATGAGCACTACGAGCAGTACTTC. It codes for CASRNEHYEQYF.

This sequence joins TRBV15 and TRBJ2-7; 7 bases are a match to TRBD1. V was pared by 5 bases and J by 3 bases, with 4 bases of the junction left unmatched. Germline values: CDR1 LNHNV, CDR2 YYDKDF (reference sequence). This CDR3 contains 13 residues. The CDR3 DNA sequence: TGTGCCACCAGCGACAGGGCCAGCTACGAGCAGTACTTC. Translated, it gives CATSDRASYEQYF.

The rearrangement joins TRBV3-1 (or the pseudogene TRBV3-2) to TRBJ2-7; the match to TRBD2 covers 8 bases. V lost 3 bases, J lost 3 bases, and 10 bases stayed unmatched. Germline V CDR1 and CDR2: LGHDT, YNNKEL (reference sequence). CDR3 length: 16 amino acids. The DNA for the CDR3 is TGTGCCAGCAGCCACTCAGCGGGGGCCCCCCACTACGAGCAGTACTTC. Translated, it gives CASSHSAGAPHYEQYF.

This clone was observed a few times. The chain has TRBV6-2 or TRBV6-3 and TRBJ1-3; a possible D gene is TRBD1 (5 bases). CDR3 length: 15 residues. V was clipped by 2 bases and J by 0 bases, with 8 bases between them. CDR1 MNHEY and CDR2 SVGEGT come from the germline V gene. The CDR3, as DNA: TGTGCCAGCAGTTACCCGGGGGTCTCTGGAAACACCATATATTTT. It yields the protein CASSYPGVSGNTIYF.

V gene TRBV11-2 combines with J gene TRBJ2-1, with D unclear. Germline CDR1 is SGHAT and CDR2 is FQNNGV. Trimming pared 5 bases from V and 9 bases from J, leaving 8 bases between. This CDR3 is built from 11 residues. The CDR3 bases are TGTGCCAGCAGCCCCCTCGGTGAGCAGTTCTTC. The encoded protein is CASSPLGEQFF.

DNA for the CDR3: TGTGCCAGCAGCTTAGGTAGGCTAGCAAATGAGCAGTTCTTC. Amino acids: CASSLGRLANEQFF. The chain has TRBV7-3 and TRBJ2-1; the D gene is possibly TRBD2 (5 bases). Per germline, CDR1 SGHTA and CDR2 FQGTGA. The CDR3 runs 14 residues. The V and J ends lost 2 bases and 7 bases respectively, with 12 bases between them.

This chain links TRBV9 with TRBJ1-1; D may be TRBD1 (5 bases). CDR3 length: 15 amino acids. The V end lost 1 base, the J end lost 2 bases, and 12 bases lay between the germline ends. Germline V gives CDR1 SGDLS, CDR2 YYNGEE. The CDR3 DNA sequence: TGTGCCAGCAGCGTAAATCAACAGGCAAACACTGAAGCTTTCTTT. Its translation is CASSVNQQANTEAFF.

A single count supports this clone. The genes are TRBV9 and TRBJ2-1, with TRBD2 identical over 11 bases. The CDR3 runs 18 residues. CDR1 is SGDLS and CDR2 is YYNGEE in the germline V gene. Trimming at V came to 7 bases and at J to 4 bases, leaving 16 bases not matched to a gene. The chain's CDR3 is CASGAAGSGGANYNEQFF. The CDR3 nucleotides read TGTGCCAGCGGCGCAGCGGGTAGCGGGGGGGCGAATTACAATGAGCAGTTCTTC.

The rearrangement links TRBV14 to TRBJ1-3, with 8 bases fitting TRBD1. The ends lost 1 base at V and 3 bases at J; junction bases unmatched: 2. Germline values: CDR1 SGHDN, CDR2 FVKESK. The CDR3 runs 15 residues. CDR3 loop: CASSQGQGFGNTIYF. As DNA, the CDR3 is TGTGCCAGCAGCCAAGGACAGGGGTTTGGAAACACCATATATTTT.

The rearrangement uses TRBV5-5 and TRBJ2-7, with D possibly TRBD1 on 5 matching bases. V was shortened by 3 bases and J by 6 bases, with 13 bases between the two germline ends. The CDR3 runs 13 residues. Germline values: CDR1 SGHKS, CDR2 YYEKEE (reference sequence). The chain's CDR3 is CASSSPQGSEQYF. CDR3 DNA: TGTGCCAGCAGCTCCCCCCAGGGTTCCGAGCAGTACTTC.

CDR3 nucleotide sequence: TGTGCCAGCAGACCAGGGGTGTCCGGCTACACCTTC. It is translated as CASRPGVSGYTF. V and J are TRBV12-3 or TRBV12-4 and TRBJ1-2; D is perhaps TRBD1 (6 bases). The CDR3 is 12 residues long. The V gene lost 6 bases and the J gene lost 8 bases, with 13 bases spanning the gap.

The genes are TRBV5-1 and TRBJ2-7, with D possibly being TRBD2 (6 bases). This CDR3 region has 13 residues. With 1 base removed from V and 7 bases from J, the gap between germline ends came to 12 bases. Germline-derived CDR1 and CDR2 are SGHRS and YFSETQ. This CDR3 is CASSLMGAGEQYF. For the CDR3, the DNA is TGCGCCAGCAGCTTGATGGGAGCGGGTGAGCAGTACTTC.

The J gene is TRBJ2-7, the V gene TRBV18; D is unclear. Germline V CDR1 and CDR2: KGHSH, LQKENI. CDR3 length equals 13 residues. V lost 2 bases to trimming and J lost 1 base, with 6 bases between them. This CDR3 is CASSPTGSYEQYF. CDR3 nucleotides: TGTGCCAGCTCACCAACCGGGTCCTACGAGCAGTACTTC.

J is TRBJ2-1 and V is TRBV5-1, with 9 bases matching TRBD2. CDR1 SGHRS and CDR2 YFSETQ come from the germline V gene. The CDR3 loop spans 15 amino acids. After removal of 0 bases from V and 4 bases from J, the junction contained 2 bases not matched to a gene. The CDR3 sequence: CASSLGTSVYNEQFF. CDR3 nucleotide sequence: TGCGCCAGCAGCTTGGGGACTAGCGTTTACAATGAGCAGTTCTTC.

The CDR3 coding sequence is TGTGCCAGCAGCTTTTCGGCGGGGGAAGATACGCAGTATTTT. Encoded protein: CASSFSAGEDTQYF. The chain employs TRBV7-2 and TRBJ2-3; 7 bases align to TRBD2. CDR1 SGHTA and CDR2 FQGNSA come from the germline V gene. CDR3 length equals 14 residues. The V segment lost 3 bases and the J segment 5 bases; nucleotides outside the gene matches: 5.

J is TRBJ1-2 and V is TRBV20-1, with 10 nucleotides matching TRBD1. V gave up 3 bases and J gave up 3 bases; unmatched junction bases: 10. CDR1 and CDR2 from the germline V gene are DFQATT and SNEGSKA (reference sequence). CDR3 length equals 16 residues. Here the CDR3 reads CSASPGTGVDYYGYTF. The CDR3 nucleotides are TGCAGTGCTAGTCCCGGGACAGGGGTAGATTACTATGGCTACACCTTC.

V usage is TRBV25-1 and J usage is TRBJ1-1, with D perhaps TRBD1 (5 bases). This CDR3 has 14 residues. V was clipped by 5 bases and J by 5 bases, with 15 bases between them. The germline V gene has CDR1 MGHDK and CDR2 SYGVNS. The CDR3 here is CASSLPGRGTEAFF. The CDR3 DNA sequence: TGTGCCAGCAGTCTGCCAGGGCGGGGGACTGAAGCTTTCTTT. Full variable domain (rest looked up from reference TRBV25-1 and TRBJ1-1): EADIYQTPRYLVIGTGKKITLECSQTMGHDKMYWYQQDPGMELHLIHYSYGVNSTEKGDLSSESTVSRIRTEHFPLTLESARPSHTSQYLCASSLPGRGTEAFFGQGTRLTVV.

J is TRBJ2-7 and V is TRBV4-3; a possible D gene is TRBD2 (5 bases). The CDR3 contains 15 residues. Germline CDR1 LGHNA, CDR2 YSLEER. Trimming stripped 0 bases from V and 4 bases from J, with 13 bases between. The CDR3 region is CASSQDTGLNYEQYF. CDR3 DNA sequence: TGCGCCAGCAGCCAAGATACTGGACTGAATTACGAGCAGTACTTC.

V usage is TRBV27 and J usage is TRBJ1-5, with D possibly being TRBD1 (6 bases). The CDR3 is 14 amino acids. The ends were cut back, 6 bases at V and 5 bases at J, with 14 bases in the middle. The germline gives CDR1 MNHEY, CDR2 SMNVEV (reference sequence). The CDR3 protein is CASSLGRGYQPQHF. The DNA for the CDR3 is TGTGCCAGCAGCCTAGGGAGGGGGTATCAGCCCCAGCATTTT.

The V and J genes are TRBV29-1 and TRBJ1-5, with 7 bases that match TRBD1. With V trimmed by 6 bases and J by 11 bases, 13 bases remained unmatched. Germline V CDR1 and CDR2: SQVTM, ANQGSEA. The CDR3 runs to 13 residues. In nucleotides, the CDR3 is TGCAGCGTCCAGGTGGGGGCCCAGGGGGCCCAGCATTTT. Translated, it gives CSVQVGAQGAQHF.

This clone was detected once. The chain couples TRBV6-5 to TRBJ2-7, with 8 bases matching TRBD1. This CDR3 has 15 amino acids. The V and J ends lost 5 bases and 3 bases, in that order; junction bases with no gene match: 9. The V gene's germline CDR1 is MNHEY and CDR2 SVGAGI. In DNA form, the CDR3 reads TGTGCCAGCAGTCAGCGACAGGGGCCGGGCTACGAGCAGTACTTC. It specifies CASSQRQGPGYEQYF.

The chain couples TRBV20-1 to TRBJ1-2; D uncertain. In germline, CDR1 is DFQATT, CDR2 SNEGSKA (reference sequence). The CDR3 contains 11 residues. Trimming shortened V by 3 bases and J by 8 bases, and 10 bases separated the two germline ends. The CDR3 spells CSASFLEGYTF. Here the CDR3 DNA reads TGCAGTGCTAGTTTCCTGGAGGGCTACACCTTC.

The V and J genes are TRBV27 and TRBJ2-1; 13 bases match TRBD2. Trimming removed 3 bases from V and 8 bases from J; junction bases left unmatched: 7. The CDR3 covers 16 residues. Germline CDR1 MNHEY, CDR2 SMNVEV (reference sequence). CDR3 coding DNA: TGTGCCAGCAGTTTCCAAACTAGCGGGGGGGCCCATGAGCAGTTCTTC. Translated, it gives CASSFQTSGGAHEQFF.